The 24 T cell receptor beta chains listed next were all sequenced from one sample in a study of blood T cell repertoires in COVID-19. Sequenced by immunoSEQ multiplex PCR; TCRdb stores in-frame clones only, minus some. Altogether around 19,000 clones are present, approximately 88% being singletons, with the ten largest covering roughly 8.3%. The sequencing sample was made of peripheral blood. These receptors originate from a human donor in a cohort sampled during active COVID-19. The donor label of this sample is uncertain.

V and J are TRBV25-1 and TRBJ2-5; 11 positions match TRBD2. Germline V gives CDR1 MGHDK, CDR2 SYGVNS. The CDR3 covers 15 residues. J lost 4 bases, V lost 5 bases, and 6 bases had no gene match. The DNA for the CDR3 is TGTGCCAGCAGTCTTCTAGCGGGAGGTTCAGAGACCCAGTACTTC. This translates into CASSLLAGGSETQYF.

This rearrangement joins TRBV19 to TRBJ1-5, with D possibly matching TRBD1 (5 bases). The CDR3 extends over 14 amino acids. Trimming removed 7 bases at V and 3 bases at J, with 13 bases between. Germline V gene data show CDR1 as LNHDA and CDR2 as SQIVND (reference sequence). CDR3 sequence: CASTGLGDNQPQHF. For the CDR3, the DNA is TGTGCCAGTACAGGGTTAGGGGACAATCAGCCCCAGCATTTT.

The chain employs TRBV11-2 and TRBJ2-6; TRBD1 is a possible D gene (6 bases). V dropped 5 bases and J dropped 0 bases, with 14 bases sitting between them. CDR3 length: 17 amino acids. Germline V gives CDR1 SGHAT, CDR2 FQNNGV. The CDR3 sequence: CASSTRAGVSGANVLTF. CDR3 DNA sequence: TGTGCCAGCAGCACACGCGCAGGGGTCTCTGGGGCCAACGTCCTGACTTTC.

This clone was detected a few times. J is TRBJ1-2 and V is TRBV5-1; tentatively, D is TRBD1 (6 bases). CDR3 length: 14 residues. V lost 0 bases to trimming and J lost 2 bases, with 8 bases between them. Germline assignment: CDR1 SGHRS and CDR2 YFSETQ. This chain's CDR3 is CASSLGQDNYGYTF. As DNA, the CDR3 is TGCGCCAGCAGCTTGGGACAGGACAACTATGGCTACACCTTC.

The rearrangement joins TRBV5-1 to TRBJ2-3; TRBD2 matches 11 bases. Trimming took 4 bases from V and 0 from J; bases not matched to a gene: 4. Germline V lookup: CDR1 SGHRS, CDR2 YFSETQ. The CDR3 is 16 amino acids. The CDR3 DNA is TGCGCCAGCAGCCCGGGACTAGCGGAGAGCACAGATACGCAGTATTTT. Protein sequence: CASSPGLAESTDTQYF. Full variable domain (missing parts from reference TRBV5-1 and TRBJ2-3): KAGVTQTPRYLIKTRGQQVTLSCSPISGHRSVSWYQQTPGQGLQFLFEYFSETQRNKGNFPGRFSGRQFSNSRSEMNVSTLELGDSALYLCASSPGLAESTDTQYFGPGTRLTVL.

In its sample, this clone was seen a few times. The V and J genes are TRBV9 and TRBJ2-1; 8 nucleotides line up with TRBD1. The CDR3 sequence is 16 residues long. With 0 bases clipped from V and 2 bases from J, the junction kept 4 bases outside the gene matches. Per the germline V gene, CDR1 is SGDLS and CDR2 is YYNGEE. CDR3 protein: CASSVGMGQAYNEQFF. Here the CDR3 DNA reads TGTGCCAGCAGCGTAGGAATGGGACAGGCCTACAATGAGCAGTTCTTC.

The CDR3 DNA reads TGTGCCAGTAGTATCTTTCAAGAGCAAGAGACCCAGTACTTC. Protein sequence: CASSIFQEQETQYF. The chain carries TRBV19 and TRBJ2-5; D is undetermined. V was shortened by 3 bases and J by 2 bases, with 10 bases between the two germline ends. CDR1 and CDR2 from the germline V gene are LNHDA and SQIVND (reference sequence). The CDR3 totals 14 residues.

The chain recombines TRBV6-6 with TRBJ1-2; perhaps TRBD1 as D (5 bases). CDR1 and CDR2 from the germline V gene are MNHNY and SVGAGI (reference sequence). Trimming removed 2 bases at V and 6 bases at J, with 10 bases between. The CDR3 runs to 13 residues. The CDR3 sequence: CASSYLRVDGYTF. In DNA form, the CDR3 reads TGTGCCAGCAGTTACCTCAGGGTTGATGGCTACACCTTC.

The gene calls are TRBV5-4 and TRBJ2-2; a possible D gene is TRBD2 (6 bases). The CDR3 loop spans 16 amino acids. Trimming shortened V by 6 bases and J by 5 bases, and 20 bases separated the two germline ends. Germline CDR1 SGHNT, CDR2 YYREEE (reference sequence). CDR3 region: CASTTFGGGGTGELFF. The DNA of the CDR3 is TGTGCCAGCACCACTTTCGGGGGAGGAGGGACCGGGGAGCTGTTTTTT.

The J gene is TRBJ2-3, the V gene TRBV12-3 or TRBV12-4, with D perhaps TRBD1 (6 bases). With 3 bases removed from V and 7 bases from J, the gap between germline ends came to 11 bases. The length of the CDR3 is 13 residues. The CDR3 sequence: CASSFRDTNTQYF. The CDR3 DNA reads as TGTGCCAGCAGTTTCCGGGACACCAATACGCAGTATTTT.

The rearrangement links TRBV11-2 to TRBJ1-3, with D uncertain. The CDR3 totals 15 residues. Deletions cut 5 bases from V and 2 bases from J, with 13 bases between. The V gene's germline CDR1 is SGHAT and CDR2 FQNNGV. The CDR3 spells CASSPQTRAGNTIYF. For the CDR3, the DNA is TGTGCCAGCAGCCCCCAGACCCGGGCTGGAAACACCATATATTTT.

The chain carries TRBV5-4 and TRBJ1-2, with TRBD1 identical over 9 bases. V was clipped by 3 bases and J by 3 bases; unmatched bases: 0. Germline-derived CDR1 and CDR2 are SGHNT and YYREEE (reference sequence). CDR3 size: 13 residues. The CDR3 nucleotides read TGTGCCAGCAGCTGGACAGGGGACTATGGCTACACCTTC. It translates to CASSWTGDYGYTF.

The genes are TRBV5-1 and TRBJ1-1; 8 positions match TRBD1. The germline V gene has CDR1 SGHRS and CDR2 YFSETQ. The junction had 3 bases not matched to a gene; V was cut back by 1 base and J by 4 bases. This CDR3 comprises 14 residues. In nucleotides, the CDR3 is TGCGCCAGCAGCTTGTTAACAGGGGGCACTGAAGCTTTCTTT. Amino acids: CASSLLTGGTEAFF.

The chain carries TRBV24-1 and TRBJ2-3; 9 bases are a match to TRBD2. Germline-derived CDR1 and CDR2 are KGHDR and SFDVKD. Trimming cost V 7 bases and J 2 bases; bases outside gene matches: 6. The CDR3 consists of 15 residues. This CDR3 reads CATSAAGGYTDTQYF. The CDR3 DNA is TGTGCCACCAGCGCCGCGGGAGGGTACACAGATACGCAGTATTTT.

This clone was seen only once. The chain couples TRBV11-2 to TRBJ2-7; 11 bases map to TRBD2. The CDR3 consists of 17 residues. The J segment lost 0 bases and the V segment lost 4 bases, leaving 8 bases of the junction unmatched. Germline CDR1 SGHAT, CDR2 FQNNGV. Written as DNA, the CDR3 is TGTGCCAGCAGCTACAGGGTAGCGGGAGGGAGCTCCTACGAGCAGTACTTC. Amino acid sequence: CASSYRVAGGSSYEQYF.

A single count supports this clone. This chain links TRBV5-1 with TRBJ2-7; D might be TRBD2 (6 bases). V dropped 4 bases and J dropped 3 bases, with 11 bases sitting between them. Looked up from germline, CDR1 is SGHRS and CDR2 is YFSETQ. This CDR3 has 13 residues. The CDR3 nucleotides are TGCGCCAGCAGCCGGGACTTGGACTACGAGCAGTACTTC. It translates to CASSRDLDYEQYF.

The table lists this clone with a count of one. This chain links TRBV18 with TRBJ2-7; 10 nucleotides line up with TRBD1. The J segment lost 4 bases and the V segment lost 4 bases, leaving 10 bases of the junction unmatched. Germline lookup yields CDR1 KGHSH and CDR2 LQKENI. This CDR3 contains 16 residues. The CDR3, as DNA: TGTGCCAGCTCACTTAAACAAGGACAGGGGGTTTACGAGCAGTACTTC. Its protein is CASSLKQGQGVYEQYF. Drawing the rest from reference TRBV18 and TRBJ2-7, the complete variable domain is NAGVMQNPRHLVRRRGQEARLRCSPMKGHSHVYWYRQLPEEGLKFMVYLQKENIIDESGMPKERFSAEFPKEGPSILRIQQVVRGDSAAYFCASSLKQGQGVYEQYFGPGTRLTVT.

This clone was detected only a few times. The chain carries TRBV7-8 and TRBJ1-5, with D possibly matching TRBD1 (5 bases). Deletions cut 5 bases from V and 1 base from J, with 15 bases between. From germline, CDR1 is SGHVS and CDR2 FQNEAQ. This CDR3 is 16 amino acids long. CDR3 nucleotide sequence: TGTGCCAGCAGCCCCGGGGGGGGTGTGAGCAATCAGCCCCAGCATTTT. This gives the protein CASSPGGGVSNQPQHF.

The rearrangement uses TRBV6-6 and TRBJ2-7, with 9 bases fitting TRBD2. The CDR3 sequence is 14 residues long. The germline gives CDR1 MNHNY, CDR2 SVGAGI (reference sequence). The trim removed 6 bases at V and 3 bases at J, leaving 6 bases unmatched. The CDR3 spells CASSPGLASYEQYF. In DNA, the CDR3 is TGTGCCAGCAGCCCGGGACTAGCCAGCTACGAGCAGTACTTC.

The chain couples TRBV5-6 to TRBJ1-6; TRBD1 matches 7 bases. Germline V gene data show CDR1 as SGHDT and CDR2 as YYEEEE. The CDR3 loop spans 16 amino acids. V was pared by 3 bases and J by 3 bases, with 6 bases of the junction left unmatched. CDR3 bases: TGTGCCAGCAGCTACCGGGACAGTGTCTATAATTCACCCCTCCACTTT. Amino acids: CASSYRDSVYNSPLHF.

The chain carries TRBV6-6 and TRBJ1-1, with D hard to call. Germline CDR1 reads MNHNY; CDR2 reads SVGAGI (reference sequence). V gave up 5 bases and J gave up 1 base, with 8 bases separating them. CDR3 length equals 13 residues. The CDR3 region is CASSPERNTEAFF. CDR3 nucleotides: TGTGCCAGCAGTCCAGAACGGAACACTGAAGCTTTCTTT.

The genes are TRBV9 and TRBJ1-2, with a tentative D call TRBD1 (5 bases). Germline loops: CDR1 SGDLS, CDR2 YYNGEE. The V end was cut by 0 bases, the J end by 8 bases, with 17 bases between. The CDR3 loop spans 15 amino acids. The CDR3 nucleotides are TGTGCCAGCAGCGTAGGTAATCCGGGGGTTGACGGCTACACCTTC. Its protein is CASSVGNPGVDGYTF.

V is TRBV18 and J is TRBJ1-1; a possible D gene is TRBD1 (5 bases). From germline, CDR1 is KGHSH and CDR2 LQKENI. This CDR3 has 14 amino acids. V shed 3 bases and J shed 3 bases, with 11 bases lying between them. CDR3: CASSPLDTYTEAFF. Written as DNA, the CDR3 is TGTGCCAGCTCACCGTTGGACACTTACACTGAAGCTTTCTTT. Supplemented by reference TRBV18 and TRBJ1-1, the full variable domain reads NAGVMQNPRHLVRRRGQEARLRCSPMKGHSHVYWYRQLPEEGLKFMVYLQKENIIDESGMPKERFSAEFPKEGPSILRIQQVVRGDSAAYFCASSPLDTYTEAFFGQGTRLTVV.

The chain joins TRBV5-1 to TRBJ2-1, with 11 nucleotides matching TRBD2. Per the germline V gene, CDR1 is SGHRS and CDR2 is YFSETQ. V lost 4 bases to trimming and J lost 7 bases; unmatched junction nucleotides: 7. The CDR3 has 15 residues. The CDR3 is CASSIPLAGENEQFF. The CDR3 DNA reads TGCGCCAGCAGCATCCCACTAGCGGGAGAAAATGAGCAGTTCTTC.